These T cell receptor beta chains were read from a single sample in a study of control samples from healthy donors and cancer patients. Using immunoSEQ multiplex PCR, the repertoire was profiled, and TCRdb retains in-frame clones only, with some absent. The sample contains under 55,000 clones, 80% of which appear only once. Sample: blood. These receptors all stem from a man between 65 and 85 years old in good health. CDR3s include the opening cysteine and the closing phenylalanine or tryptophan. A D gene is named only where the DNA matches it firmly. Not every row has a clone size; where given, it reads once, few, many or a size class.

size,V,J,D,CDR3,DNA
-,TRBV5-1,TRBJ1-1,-,CASSLDSVRNTEAFF,TGCGCCAGCAGCTTGGATAGTGTCAGGAACACTGAAGCTTTCTTT
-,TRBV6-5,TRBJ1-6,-,CASSLEWVSPLHF,TGTGCCAGCAGCCTGGAGTGGGTTTCACCCCTCCACTTT
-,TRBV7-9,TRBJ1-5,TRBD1,CASSFGTVQPQHF,TGTGCCAGCAGCTTCGGGACAGTTCAGCCCCAGCATTTT
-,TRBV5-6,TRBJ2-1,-,CASSLTGANLFNEQFF,TGTGCCAGCAGCCTAACGGGGGCAAATCTCTTCAATGAGCAGTTCTTC
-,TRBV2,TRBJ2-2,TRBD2,CASGGEQMNTGELFF,TGTGCCAGCGGGGGGGAACAGATGAACACCGGGGAGCTGTTTTTT
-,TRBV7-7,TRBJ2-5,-,CASSSTPQETQYF,TGTGCTAGCAGCTCGACTCCCCAAGAGACCCAGTACTTC
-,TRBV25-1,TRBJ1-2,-,CASSGGLFYGYTF,TGTGCCAGCAGTGGGGGACTGTTCTATGGCTACACCTTC
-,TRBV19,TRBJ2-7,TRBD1,CASIRLRDRTYEQYF,TGTGCCAGTATTCGACTACGGGACAGGACCTACGAGCAGTACTTC
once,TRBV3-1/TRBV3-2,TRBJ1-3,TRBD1,CASSQLRTGVTGNTIYF,TGTGCCAGCAGCCAACTTCGGACAGGGGTGACTGGAAACACCATATATTTT
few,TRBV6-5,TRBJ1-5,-,CASTFDGNQPQHF,TGTGCCAGCACCTTCGACGGGAATCAGCCCCAGCATTTT
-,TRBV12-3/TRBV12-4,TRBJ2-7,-,CASGLRIYEQYF,TGTGCCAGCGGACTTCGAATCTACGAGCAGTACTTC
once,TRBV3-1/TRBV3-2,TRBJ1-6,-,CASSLQTNSPLHF,TGTGCCAGCAGCCTTCAGACTAATTCACCCCTCCACTTT
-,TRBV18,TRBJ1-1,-,CASSPSARGVEAFF,TGTGCCAGCTCACCAAGTGCCCGGGGGGTTGAAGCTTTCTTT
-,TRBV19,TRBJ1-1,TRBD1,CASTRTGGSNTEAFF,TGTGCCAGTACCAGGACAGGCGGGTCGAACACTGAAGCTTTCTTT
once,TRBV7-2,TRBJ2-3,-,CASSSGTPDTDTQYF,TGTGCCAGCAGTTCCGGGACTCCTGACACAGATACGCAGTATTTT